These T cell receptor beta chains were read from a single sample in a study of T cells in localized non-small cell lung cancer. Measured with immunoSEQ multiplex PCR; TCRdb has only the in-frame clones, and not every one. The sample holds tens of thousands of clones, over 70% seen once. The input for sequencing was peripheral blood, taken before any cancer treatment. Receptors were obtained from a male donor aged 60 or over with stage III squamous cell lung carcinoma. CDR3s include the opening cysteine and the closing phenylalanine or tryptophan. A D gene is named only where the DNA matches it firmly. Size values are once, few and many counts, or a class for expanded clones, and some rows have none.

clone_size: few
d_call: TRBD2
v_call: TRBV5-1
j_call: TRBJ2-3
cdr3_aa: CASSLGTSGDTQYF
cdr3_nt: TGCGCCAGCAGCTTGGGGACTAGCGGAGATACGCAGTATTTT

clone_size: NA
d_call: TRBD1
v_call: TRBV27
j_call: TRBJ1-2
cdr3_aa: CASSRAGGAIGYTF
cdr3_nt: TGTGCCAGCAGTCGTGCAGGGGGCGCGATTGGCTACACCTTC

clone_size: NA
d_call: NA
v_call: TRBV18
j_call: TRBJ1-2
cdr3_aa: CASSPGTERYTF
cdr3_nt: TGTGCCAGCTCACCAGGGACGGAACGCTACACCTTC

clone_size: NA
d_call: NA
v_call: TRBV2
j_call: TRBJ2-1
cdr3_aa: CASSAGRAGGYNEQFF
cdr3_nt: TGTGCCAGCAGTGCGGGAAGGGCAGGGGGGTATAATGAGCAGTTCTTC

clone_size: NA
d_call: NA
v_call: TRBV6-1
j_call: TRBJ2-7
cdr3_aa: CASSQTGNSYEQYF
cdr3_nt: TGTGCCAGCAGTCAAACAGGAAACTCCTACGAGCAGTACTTC

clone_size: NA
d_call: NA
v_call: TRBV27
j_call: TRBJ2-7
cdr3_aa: CASRLNRDRIHEQYF
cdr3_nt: TGTGCCAGCAGGCTTAACAGGGACCGGATCCACGAGCAGTACTTC

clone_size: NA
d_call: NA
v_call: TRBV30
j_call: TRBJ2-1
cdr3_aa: CAWSDRLDEQFF
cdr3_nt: TGTGCCTGGAGTGACAGGTTGGATGAGCAGTTCTTC

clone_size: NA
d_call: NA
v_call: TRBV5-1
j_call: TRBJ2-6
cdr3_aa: CASSLDSFSGANVLTF
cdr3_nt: TGCGCCAGCAGCTTGGACAGTTTCTCTGGGGCCAACGTCCTGACTTTC

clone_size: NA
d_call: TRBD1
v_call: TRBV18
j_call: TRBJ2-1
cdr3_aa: CASSPPGQGGYNEQFF
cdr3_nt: TGTGCCAGCTCACCACCGGGACAGGGAGGTTACAATGAGCAGTTCTTC

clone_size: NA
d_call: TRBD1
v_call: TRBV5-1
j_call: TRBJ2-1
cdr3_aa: CASSPIDRVYNEQFF
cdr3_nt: TGCGCCAGCAGTCCGATCGACAGGGTATACAATGAGCAGTTCTTC

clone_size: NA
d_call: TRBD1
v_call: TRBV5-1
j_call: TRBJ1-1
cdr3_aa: CASSSLGQGAYGGNTEAFF
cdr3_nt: TGCGCCAGCAGCTCTCTCGGACAGGGGGCTTATGGGGGAAATACTGAAGCTTTCTTT

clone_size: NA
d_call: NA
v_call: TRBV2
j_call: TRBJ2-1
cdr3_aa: CAISYNEQFF
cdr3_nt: TGTGCCATTAGTTACAATGAGCAGTTCTTC

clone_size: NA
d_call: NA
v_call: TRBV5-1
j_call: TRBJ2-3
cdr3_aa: CASSLEDTQYF
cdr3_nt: TGCGCCAGCAGCTTGGAAGATACGCAGTATTTT

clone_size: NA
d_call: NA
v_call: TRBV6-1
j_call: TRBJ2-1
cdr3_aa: CASSEAGGLEQFF
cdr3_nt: TGTGCCAGCAGTGAAGCGGGGGGTCTCGAGCAGTTCTTC

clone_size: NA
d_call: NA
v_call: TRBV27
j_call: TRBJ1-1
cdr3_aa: CASSLSTVNTEAFF
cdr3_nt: TGTGCCAGCAGTTTATCAACGGTGAACACTGAAGCTTTCTTT

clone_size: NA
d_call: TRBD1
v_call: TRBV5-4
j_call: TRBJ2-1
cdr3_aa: CASSSPGQGHNEQFF
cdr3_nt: TGTGCCAGCAGCTCCCCTGGACAGGGCCACAATGAGCAGTTCTTC

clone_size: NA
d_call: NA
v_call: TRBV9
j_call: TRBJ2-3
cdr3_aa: CASSPHGEMSTDTQYF
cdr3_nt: TGTGCCAGCAGCCCTCATGGGGAGATGAGCACAGATACGCAGTATTTT

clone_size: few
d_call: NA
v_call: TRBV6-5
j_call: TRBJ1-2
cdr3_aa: CASSNNGNYGYTF
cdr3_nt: TGTGCCAGCAGCAATAACGGGAACTATGGCTACACCTTC

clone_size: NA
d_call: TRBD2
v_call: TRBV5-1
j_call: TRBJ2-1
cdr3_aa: CASSLSVGLAGEDEQFF
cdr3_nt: TGCGCCAGCAGCTTGTCGGTGGGACTAGCGGGGGAGGATGAGCAGTTCTTC

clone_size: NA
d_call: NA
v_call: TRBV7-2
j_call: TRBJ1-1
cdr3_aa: CASSQQALNTEAFF
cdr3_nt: TGTGCCAGCAGCCAACAGGCGTTGAACACTGAAGCTTTCTTT

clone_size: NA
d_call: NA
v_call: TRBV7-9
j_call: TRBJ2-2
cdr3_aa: CASSLRAGQAGTGELFF
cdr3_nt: TGTGCCAGCAGCCTCCGGGCGGGCCAAGCCGGCACCGGGGAGCTGTTTTTT

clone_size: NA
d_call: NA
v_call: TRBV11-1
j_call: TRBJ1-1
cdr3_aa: CASSLDRTTEAFF
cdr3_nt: TGTGCCAGCAGCTTAGATCGGACCACTGAAGCTTTCTTT

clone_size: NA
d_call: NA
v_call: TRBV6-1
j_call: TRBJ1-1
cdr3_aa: CASSENQRGNTEAFF
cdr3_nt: TGTGCCAGCAGTGAAAACCAAAGGGGGAACACTGAAGCTTTCTTT

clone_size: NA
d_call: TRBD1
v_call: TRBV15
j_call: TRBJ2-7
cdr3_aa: CATSADERTGNRLYEQYF
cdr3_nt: TGTGCCACCAGCGCAGACGAACGGACAGGGAATCGGCTCTACGAGCAGTACTTC

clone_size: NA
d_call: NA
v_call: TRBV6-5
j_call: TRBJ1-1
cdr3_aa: CASSYVVNTEAFF
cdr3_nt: TGTGCCAGCAGTTACGTAGTTAACACTGAAGCTTTCTTT

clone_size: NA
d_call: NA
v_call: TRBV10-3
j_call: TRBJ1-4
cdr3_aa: CAISERGTGNEKLFF
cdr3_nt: TGTGCCATCAGTGAGCGGGGTACAGGGAATGAAAAACTGTTTTTT

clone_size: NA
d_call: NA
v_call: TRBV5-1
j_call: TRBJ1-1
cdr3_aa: CASSLETGYTEAFF
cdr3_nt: TGCGCCAGCAGCTTGGAAACAGGGTACACTGAAGCTTTCTTT

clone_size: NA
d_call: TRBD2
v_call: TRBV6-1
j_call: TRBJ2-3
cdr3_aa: CACRGDTMIPDTQYF
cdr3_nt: TGTGCCTGCCGGGGGGATACTATGATCCCAGATACGCAGTATTTT

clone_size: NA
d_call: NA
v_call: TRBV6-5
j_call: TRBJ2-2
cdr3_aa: CASSLEWGTGELFF
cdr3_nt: TGTGCCAGCAGTTTGGAGTGGGGCACCGGGGAGCTGTTTTTT

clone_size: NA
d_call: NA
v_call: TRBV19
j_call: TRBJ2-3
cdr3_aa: CASSSLPDTQYF
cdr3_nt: TGTGCCAGTAGTAGTTTGCCAGATACGCAGTATTTT

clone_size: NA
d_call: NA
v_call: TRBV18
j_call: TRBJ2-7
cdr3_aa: CASSPPGVPTFVQYF
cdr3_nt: TGTGCCAGCTCACCACCCGGGGTCCCTACGTTTGTGCAGTACTTC

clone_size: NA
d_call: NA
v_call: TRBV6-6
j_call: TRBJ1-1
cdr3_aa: CASSSPERAFF
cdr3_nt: TGTGCCAGCAGTTCCCCTGAACGGGCTTTCTTT

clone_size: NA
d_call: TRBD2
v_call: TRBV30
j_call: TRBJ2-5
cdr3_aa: CAWSGAGVETQYF
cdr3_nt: TGTGCCTGGAGTGGAGCGGGGGTAGAGACCCAGTACTTC

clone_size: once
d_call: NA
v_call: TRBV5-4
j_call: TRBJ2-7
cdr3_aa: CASSLDRSYEQYF
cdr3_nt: TGTGCCAGCAGCTTGGACCGGTCCTACGAGCAGTACTTC

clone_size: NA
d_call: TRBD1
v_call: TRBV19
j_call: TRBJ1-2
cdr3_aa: CASSIRDRVYGYTF
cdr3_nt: TGTGCCAGTAGTATCCGGGACAGGGTCTATGGCTACACCTTC

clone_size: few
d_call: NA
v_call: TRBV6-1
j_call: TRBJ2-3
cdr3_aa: CASMLGGRSDTQYF
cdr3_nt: TGTGCCAGCATGTTGGGGGGCCGATCAGATACGCAGTATTTT

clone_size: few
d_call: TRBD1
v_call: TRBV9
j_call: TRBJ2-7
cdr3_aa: CASSVRDRDYEQYF
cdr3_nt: TGTGCCAGCAGCGTCCGGGACAGGGACTACGAGCAGTACTTC

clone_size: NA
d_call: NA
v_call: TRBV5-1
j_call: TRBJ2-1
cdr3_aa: CASSLAQDNEQFF
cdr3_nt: TGCGCCAGCAGCTTGGCCCAAGACAATGAGCAGTTCTTC

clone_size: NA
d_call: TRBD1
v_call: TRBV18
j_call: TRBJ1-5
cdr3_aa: CASSPGGGAGQPQHF
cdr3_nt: TGTGCCAGCTCACCAGGAGGGGGCGCGGGCCAGCCCCAGCATTTT

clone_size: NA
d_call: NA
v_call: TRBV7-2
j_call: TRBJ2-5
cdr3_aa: CASSLGSQETQYF
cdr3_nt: TGTGCCAGCAGCTTGGGGTCCCAAGAGACCCAGTACTTC

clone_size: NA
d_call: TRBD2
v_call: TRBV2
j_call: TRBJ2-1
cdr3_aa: CASKGGTSANEQFF
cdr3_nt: TGTGCCAGCAAGGGCGGGACTAGCGCCAATGAGCAGTTCTTC

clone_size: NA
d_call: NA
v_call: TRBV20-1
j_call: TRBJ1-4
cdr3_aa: CSASSGEKLFF
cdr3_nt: TGCAGTGCTAGTTCGGGGGAAAAACTGTTTTTT

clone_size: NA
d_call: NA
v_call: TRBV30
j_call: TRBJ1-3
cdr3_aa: CGGKRSGNTIYF
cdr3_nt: TGTGGTGGCAAACGCTCTGGAAACACCATATATTTT

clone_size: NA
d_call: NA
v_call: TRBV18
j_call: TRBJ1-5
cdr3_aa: CASSPQNSNQPQHF
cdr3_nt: TGTGCCAGCTCACCACAGAATAGCAATCAGCCCCAGCATTTT

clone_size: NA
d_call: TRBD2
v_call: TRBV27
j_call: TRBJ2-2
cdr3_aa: CASSLRGRASGGELFF
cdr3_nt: TGTGCCAGCAGTTTACGCGGGAGGGCCTCGGGCGGGGAGCTGTTTTTT

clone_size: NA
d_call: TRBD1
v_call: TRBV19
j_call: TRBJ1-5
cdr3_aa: CASRTGQYSNQPQHF
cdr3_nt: TGTGCCAGTAGGACAGGGCAGTATAGCAATCAGCCCCAGCATTTT

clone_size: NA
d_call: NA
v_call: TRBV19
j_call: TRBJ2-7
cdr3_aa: CASSNGGFEQYF
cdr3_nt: TGTGCCAGTAGCAATGGGGGTTTCGAGCAGTACTTC

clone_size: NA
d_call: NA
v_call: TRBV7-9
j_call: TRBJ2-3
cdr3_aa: CASSASTDTQYF
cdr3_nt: TGTGCCAGCAGCGCCAGCACAGATACGCAGTATTTT

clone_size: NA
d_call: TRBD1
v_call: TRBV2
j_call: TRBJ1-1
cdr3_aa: CASKMDRTNTEAFF
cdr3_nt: TGTGCCAGCAAGATGGACAGGACAAACACTGAAGCTTTCTTT